Detailed here is one T cell receptor (beta chain). These data belong to a study of blood T cell repertoires in COVID-19. Across the study: Spain, Italy and the United States supplied samples that represented acute and convalescent COVID-19. Sources were T cells, B-cell-depleted T cells, or PBMCs; the material itself was cDNA or gDNA.

Original analysis: Nucleated cell counts were estimated from reference gene primer amplification. Some clones are missing from TCRdb's copy, which holds only in-frame ones; the method was immunoSEQ multiplex PCR. V and J calls and clone size are given by that table; D and trimming were obtained from the DNA. The sample records 95,000 to 150,000 clones, 70% to 80% being singletons. Germline CDR1 reads SGHRS; CDR2 reads YFSETQ. This CDR3 spans 15 amino acids. Trimming shortened V by 4 bases and J by 2 bases, and 15 bases separated the two germline ends. What was sequenced was peripheral blood. J is TRBJ1-1 and V is TRBV5-1, with D possibly being TRBD1 (6 bases). The TCR comes from a man in his forties or fifties with active or convalescent COVID-19. The CDR3 DNA sequence: TGCGCCAGCAGCCCGGACAGTCAATCCAACACTGAAGCTTTCTTT. Translated, it gives CASSPDSQSNTEAFF.